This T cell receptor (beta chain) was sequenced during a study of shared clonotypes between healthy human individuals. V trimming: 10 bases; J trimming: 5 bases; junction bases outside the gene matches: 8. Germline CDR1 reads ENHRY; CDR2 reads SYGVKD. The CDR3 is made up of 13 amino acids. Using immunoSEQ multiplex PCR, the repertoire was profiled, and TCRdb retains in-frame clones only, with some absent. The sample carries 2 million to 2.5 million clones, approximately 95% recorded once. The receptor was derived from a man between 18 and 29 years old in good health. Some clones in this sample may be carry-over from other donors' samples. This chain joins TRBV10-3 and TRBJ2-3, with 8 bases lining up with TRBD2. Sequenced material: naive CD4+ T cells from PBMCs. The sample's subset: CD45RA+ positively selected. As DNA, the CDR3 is TGTGCCAGCAAGCGGGAGTTCTTAGATACGCAGTATTTT. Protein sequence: CASKREFLDTQYF.